This TCR beta chain is from a study of blood T cell repertoires in COVID-19. Overall study context: The cDNA or gDNA used as material had been derived from T cells, B-cell-depleted T cells, or PBMCs.

The ends were cut back, 2 bases at V and 5 bases at J, with 13 bases in the middle. The CDR3 has 15 residues. Germline CDR1 reads KGHSH; CDR2 reads LQKENI. Original methodology: Reference gene primer amplification gave nucleated cell count estimates. Assay: immunoSEQ multiplex PCR; the TCRdb copy retains only in-frame clones and omits some. V and J calls and clone size follow that table, whereas D and trimming were derived from the DNA. The sample has about 160,000 clones; more than 75% are singletons. This clone has just a few counts. The chain joins TRBV18 to TRBJ2-1; no reliable D call. The sequenced material came from peripheral blood. The source of this sequence is a man aged 55 to 70 with COVID-19, enrolled during active disease. Here the CDR3 reads CASSPRLDSDNEQFF. In DNA form, the CDR3 reads TGTGCCAGCTCACCAAGGCTAGATTCGGACAATGAGCAGTTCTTC.